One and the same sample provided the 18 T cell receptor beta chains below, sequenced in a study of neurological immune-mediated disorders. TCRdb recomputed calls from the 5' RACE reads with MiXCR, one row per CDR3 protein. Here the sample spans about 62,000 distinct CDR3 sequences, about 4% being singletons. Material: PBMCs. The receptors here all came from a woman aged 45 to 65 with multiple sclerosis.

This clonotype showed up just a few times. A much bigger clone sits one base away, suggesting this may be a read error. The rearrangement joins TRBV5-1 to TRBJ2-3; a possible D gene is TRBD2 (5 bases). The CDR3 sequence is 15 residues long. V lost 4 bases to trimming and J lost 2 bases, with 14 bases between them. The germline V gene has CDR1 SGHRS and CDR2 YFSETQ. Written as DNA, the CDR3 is TGCGCCAGCAGCGATCCGGGAAAAGTCACAGATACGCAGTATTTT. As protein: CASSDPGKVTDTQYF.

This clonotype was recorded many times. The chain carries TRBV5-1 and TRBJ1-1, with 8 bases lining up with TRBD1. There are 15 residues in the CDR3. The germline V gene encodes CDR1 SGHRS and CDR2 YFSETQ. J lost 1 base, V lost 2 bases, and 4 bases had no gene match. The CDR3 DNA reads TGCGCCAGCAGCTTAGCGCAGGGGGCGAACACTGAAGCTTTCTTT. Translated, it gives CASSLAQGANTEAFF.

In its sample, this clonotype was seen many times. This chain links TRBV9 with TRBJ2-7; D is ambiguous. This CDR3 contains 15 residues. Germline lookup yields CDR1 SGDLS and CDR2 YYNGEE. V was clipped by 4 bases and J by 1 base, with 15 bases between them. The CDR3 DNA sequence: TGTGCCAGCAGCCCCCGGACGGGTTCTTCCTACGAGCAGTACTTC. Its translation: CASSPRTGSSYEQYF.

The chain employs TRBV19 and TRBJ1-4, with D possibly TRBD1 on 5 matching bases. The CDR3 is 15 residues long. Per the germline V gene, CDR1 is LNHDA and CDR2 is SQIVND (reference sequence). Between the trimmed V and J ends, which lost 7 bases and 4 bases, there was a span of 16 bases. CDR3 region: CASTSAGLHNEKLFF. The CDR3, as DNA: TGTGCCAGTACCTCGGCAGGGCTTCATAATGAAAAACTGTTTTTT. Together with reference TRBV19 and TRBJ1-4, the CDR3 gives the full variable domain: DGGITQSPKYLFRKEGQNVTLSCEQNLNHDAMYWYRQDPGQGLRLIYYSQIVNDFQKGDIAEGYSVSREKKESFPLTVTSAQKNPTAFYLCASTSAGLHNEKLFFGSGTQLSVL.

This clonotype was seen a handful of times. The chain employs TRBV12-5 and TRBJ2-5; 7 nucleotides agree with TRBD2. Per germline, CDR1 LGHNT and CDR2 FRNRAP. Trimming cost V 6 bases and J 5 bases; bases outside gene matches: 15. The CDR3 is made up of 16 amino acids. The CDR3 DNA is TGTGCTAGTGGCGCCGTCGCGGGAGAAACCGGGGAGACCCAGTACTTC. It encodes CASGAVAGETGETQYF. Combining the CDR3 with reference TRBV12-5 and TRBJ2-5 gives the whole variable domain DARVTQTPRHKVTEMGQEVTMRCQPILGHNTVFWYRQTMMQGLELLAYFRNRAPLDDSGMPKDRFSAEMPDATLATLKIQPSEPRDSAVYFCASGAVAGETGETQYFGPGTRLLVL.

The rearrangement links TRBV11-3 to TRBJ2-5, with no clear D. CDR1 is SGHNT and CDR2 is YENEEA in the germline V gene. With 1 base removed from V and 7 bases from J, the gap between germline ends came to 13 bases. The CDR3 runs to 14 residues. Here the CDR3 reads CASSLAAPLATQYF. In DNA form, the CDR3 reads TGTGCCAGCAGCTTAGCCGCACCCCTGGCGACCCAGTACTTC. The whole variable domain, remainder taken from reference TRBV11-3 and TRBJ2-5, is EAGVVQSPRYKIIEKKQPVAFWCNPISGHNTLYWYLQNLGQGPELLIRYENEEAVDDSQLPKDRFSAERLKGVDSTLKIQPAELGDSAVYLCASSLAAPLATQYFGPGTRLLVL.

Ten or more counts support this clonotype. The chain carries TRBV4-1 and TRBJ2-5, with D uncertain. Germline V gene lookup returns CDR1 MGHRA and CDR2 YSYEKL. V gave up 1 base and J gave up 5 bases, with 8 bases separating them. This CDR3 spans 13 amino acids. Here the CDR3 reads CASSQVVQETQYF. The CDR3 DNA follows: TGCGCCAGCAGCCAAGTAGTGCAGGAGACCCAGTACTTC.

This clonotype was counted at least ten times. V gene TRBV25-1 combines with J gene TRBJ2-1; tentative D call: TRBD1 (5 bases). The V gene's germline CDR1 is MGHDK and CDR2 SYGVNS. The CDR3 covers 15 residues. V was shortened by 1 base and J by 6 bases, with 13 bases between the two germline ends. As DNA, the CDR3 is TGTGCCAGCAGTGAATTCGGCTCAAGGGGCAATGAGCAGTTCTTC. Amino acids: CASSEFGSRGNEQFF.

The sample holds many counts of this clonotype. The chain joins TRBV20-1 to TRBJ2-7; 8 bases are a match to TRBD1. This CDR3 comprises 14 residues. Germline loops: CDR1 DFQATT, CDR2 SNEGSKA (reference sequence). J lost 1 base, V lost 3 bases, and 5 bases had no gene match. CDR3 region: CSARRTGRSYEQYF. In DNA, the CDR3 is TGCAGTGCTAGGAGGACAGGGAGGTCCTACGAGCAGTACTTC.

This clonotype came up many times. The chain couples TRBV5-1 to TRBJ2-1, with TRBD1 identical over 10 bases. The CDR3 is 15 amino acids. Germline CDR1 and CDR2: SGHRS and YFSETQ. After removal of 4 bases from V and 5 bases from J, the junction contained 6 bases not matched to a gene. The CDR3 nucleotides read TGCGCCAGCAGCCAGGGACAGGGGCGGCACAATGAGCAGTTCTTC. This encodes CASSQGQGRHNEQFF.

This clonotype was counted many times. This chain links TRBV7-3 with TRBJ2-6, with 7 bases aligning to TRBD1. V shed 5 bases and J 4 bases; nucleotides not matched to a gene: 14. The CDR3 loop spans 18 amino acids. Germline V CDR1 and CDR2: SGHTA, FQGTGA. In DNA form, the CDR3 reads TGTGCCAGCAGCCCTACCGGGACAGCCATAGGAGGGGCCAACGTCCTGACTTTC. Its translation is CASSPTGTAIGGANVLTF.

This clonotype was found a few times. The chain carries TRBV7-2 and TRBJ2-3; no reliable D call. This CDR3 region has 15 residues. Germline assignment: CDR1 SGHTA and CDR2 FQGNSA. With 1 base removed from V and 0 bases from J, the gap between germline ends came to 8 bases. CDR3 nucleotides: TGTGCCAGCAGCTTAGGATATGGGAGCACAGATACGCAGTATTTT. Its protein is CASSLGYGSTDTQYF.

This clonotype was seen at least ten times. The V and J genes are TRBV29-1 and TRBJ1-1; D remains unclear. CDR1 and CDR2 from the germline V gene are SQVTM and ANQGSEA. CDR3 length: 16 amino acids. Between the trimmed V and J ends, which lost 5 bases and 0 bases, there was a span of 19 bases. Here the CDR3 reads CSVPIRVTELNTEAFF. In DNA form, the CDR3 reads TGCAGCGTTCCCATCCGGGTAACAGAATTGAACACTGAAGCTTTCTTT.

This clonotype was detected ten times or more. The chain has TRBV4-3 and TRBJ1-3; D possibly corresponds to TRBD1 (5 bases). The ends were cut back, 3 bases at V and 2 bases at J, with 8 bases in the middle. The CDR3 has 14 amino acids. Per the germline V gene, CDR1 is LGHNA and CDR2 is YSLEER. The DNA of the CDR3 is TGCGCCAGCAGCCAGCAGGGAACTGGAAACACCATATATTTT. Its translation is CASSQQGTGNTIYF.

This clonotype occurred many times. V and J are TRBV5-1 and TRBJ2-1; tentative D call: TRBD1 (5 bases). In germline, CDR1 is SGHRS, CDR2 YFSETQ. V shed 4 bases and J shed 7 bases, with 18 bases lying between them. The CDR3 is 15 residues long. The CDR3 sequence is CASSTGQTSSNEQFF. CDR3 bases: TGCGCCAGCAGCACTGGACAAACGTCGTCGAATGAGCAGTTCTTC.

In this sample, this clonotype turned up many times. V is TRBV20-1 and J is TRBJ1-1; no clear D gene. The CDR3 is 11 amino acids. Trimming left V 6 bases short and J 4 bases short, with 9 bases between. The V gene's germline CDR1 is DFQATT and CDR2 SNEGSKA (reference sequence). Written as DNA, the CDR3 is TGCAGTGCCAACTCGATCACTGAAGCTTTCTTT. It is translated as CSANSITEAFF.

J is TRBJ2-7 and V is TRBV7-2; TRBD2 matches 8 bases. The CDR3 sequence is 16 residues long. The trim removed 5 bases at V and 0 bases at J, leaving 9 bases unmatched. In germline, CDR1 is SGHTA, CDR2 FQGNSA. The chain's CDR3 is CASSLYGGATSYEQYF. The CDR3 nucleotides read TGTGCCAGCAGCCTTTACGGGGGGGCCACCTCCTACGAGCAGTACTTC.

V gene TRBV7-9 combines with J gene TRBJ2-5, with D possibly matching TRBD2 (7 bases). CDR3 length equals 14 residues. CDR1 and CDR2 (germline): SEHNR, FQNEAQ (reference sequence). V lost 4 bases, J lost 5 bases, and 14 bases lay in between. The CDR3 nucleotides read TGTGCCAGCAGCTGGGGAGGGGGGGCTGAGACCCAGTACTTC. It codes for CASSWGGGAETQYF. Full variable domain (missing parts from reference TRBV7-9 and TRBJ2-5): DTGVSQNPRHKITKRGQNVTFRCDPISEHNRLYWYRQTLGQGPEFLTYFQNEAQLEKSRLLSDRFSAERPKGSFSTLEIQRTEQGDSAMYLCASSWGGGAETQYFGPGTRLLVL.